What follows describes a single T cell receptor beta chain. These data come from a study of cytomegalovirus exposure and HLA in healthy donors. Study details: The 120 or so validation repertoires used the same platform as the 550 to 750 first-cohort repertoires, a later analysis reported.

The CDR3 spans 13 residues. Looked up from germline, CDR1 is SGDLS and CDR2 is YYNGEE. V was clipped by 0 bases and J by 3 bases, with 6 bases between them. The repertoire was sequenced with immunoSEQ multiplex PCR; TCRdb's copy has only in-frame clones and lacks some. The sample gives some 44,000 clones, around 90% of which show up once; less than 6.5% is in the top ten. The sequencing sample was made of PBMCs. The chain couples TRBV9 to TRBJ2-5; no clear D gene. The clonotype was recovered from a man aged 18-30 years in good health and CMV-seronegative. The CDR3 bases are TGTGCCAGCAGCGTAGCCTCAGAAGAGACCCAGTACTTC. The encoded protein is CASSVASEETQYF.